This T cell receptor beta chain was identified during a study of blood T cell repertoires in COVID-19. On the study more broadly: The United States, Italy and Spain were the sources of the acute and convalescent COVID-19 samples. PBMCs, B-cell-depleted T cells, or T cells were the source of the cDNA or gDNA that made up the material.

The V gene's germline CDR1 is MNHEY and CDR2 SMNVEV (reference sequence). The V end lost 4 bases, the J end lost 5 bases, and 14 bases lay between the germline ends. The CDR3 sequence is 15 residues long. Per the study methods: Reference gene primer amplification gave estimated nucleated cell counts. Only in-frame clones appear in the TCRdb table, and some are missing; sequencing was by immunoSEQ multiplex PCR. V and J calls plus clone size are reproduced from that table; the DNA served to infer D and trimming. The sample holds a few hundred thousand clones, around 85% seen once. The chain uses TRBV27 and TRBJ2-2; possibly TRBD1 for D (6 bases). The sample taken for sequencing was peripheral blood. This TCR was recovered from a woman under 30 with acute or convalescent COVID-19. CDR3 loop: CASSWQGGGTGELFF. CDR3 DNA: TGTGCCAGCAGTTGGCAAGGGGGTGGAACCGGGGAGCTGTTTTTT.